The 14 T cell receptor beta chains presented below share a single source sample, sequenced in a study of TIL therapy for anti-PD-1-resistant metastatic lung cancer. This was the immunoSEQ v3 assay. Sequencing was performed with immunoSEQ multiplex PCR; in TCRdb, only in-frame clones are kept and a portion is missing. The sample consists of more than 20,000 clones, under 80% of them appearing once. Indicated time point: pre-treatment sample, taken before nivolumab and TIL therapy. Source: blood, taken at baseline. The receptors were sampled from a person between 25 and 80 years old with non-small cell lung cancer.

The genes are TRBV7-9 and TRBJ2-7; possibly TRBD2 for D (5 bases). This CDR3 has 15 residues. V was cut by 2 bases and J by 0 bases, with 11 bases left in between. Germline assignment: CDR1 SEHNR and CDR2 FQNEAQ (reference sequence). The CDR3 DNA reads as TGTGCCAGCAGCTTAAGTGTAGGGAGCTCCTACGAGCAGTACTTC. Its translation is CASSLSVGSSYEQYF.

The chain uses TRBV13 and TRBJ1-1, with D possibly TRBD1 on 5 matching bases. V gave up 5 bases and J gave up 1 base, with 14 bases separating them. The CDR3 sequence is 15 residues long. Germline V gives CDR1 PRHDT, CDR2 FYEKMQ (reference sequence). In DNA form, the CDR3 reads TGTGCCAGCAGCCGTCGGGAGGGGCCGAACACTGAAGCTTTCTTT. It translates to CASSRREGPNTEAFF.

The chain is built from TRBV19 and TRBJ2-3; D unclear. Trimming left V 2 bases short and J 6 bases short, with 3 bases between. This CDR3 region has 11 residues. Germline CDR1 and CDR2: LNHDA and SQIVND (reference sequence). In nucleotides, the CDR3 is TGTGCCAGTAGTATATTCGATACGCAGTATTTT. Translating gives CASSIFDTQYF.

The chain links TRBV5-1 to TRBJ2-5; 10 bases agree with TRBD2. CDR3 length equals 16 residues. V gave up 0 bases and J gave up 5 bases; unmatched junction bases: 7. CDR1 and CDR2 (germline): SGHRS, YFSETQ. The CDR3 here is CASSLGTSGAWETQYF. CDR3 DNA sequence: TGCGCCAGCAGCTTGGGGACTAGCGGCGCGTGGGAGACCCAGTACTTC. The full variable domain, rest sourced from reference TRBV5-1 and TRBJ2-5, is KAGVTQTPRYLIKTRGQQVTLSCSPISGHRSVSWYQQTPGQGLQFLFEYFSETQRNKGNFPGRFSGRQFSNSRSEMNVSTLELGDSALYLCASSLGTSGAWETQYFGPGTRLLVL.

The chain is built from TRBV9 and TRBJ2-1; no clear D gene. This CDR3 has 12 residues. Germline V gene data show CDR1 as SGDLS and CDR2 as YYNGEE. Trimming left V 4 bases short and J 8 bases short, with 10 bases between. The CDR3 loop is CASSPPIHEQFF. DNA of the CDR3: TGTGCCAGCAGCCCTCCTATCCATGAGCAGTTCTTC.

The chain carries TRBV5-6 and TRBJ1-2, with 9 bases that match TRBD1. Germline trimming cut 4 bases from V and 7 bases from J; bases unmatched to any gene: 23. Germline-derived CDR1 and CDR2 are SGHDT and YYEEEE. The CDR3 spans 19 residues. This chain's CDR3 is CASSPWTGVGTRLWSGYTF. Written as DNA, the CDR3 is TGTGCCAGCAGCCCTTGGACAGGGGTCGGTACCCGTCTTTGGAGTGGCTACACCTTC.

The sample holds a few counts of this clone. The V call is TRBV9, the J call TRBJ2-1, with TRBD1 matching 8 bases. The CDR3 is 14 residues long. The ends lost 3 bases at V and 1 base at J; junction bases unmatched: 0. From germline, CDR1 is SGDLS and CDR2 YYNGEE. The CDR3 is CASSGTGSYNEQFF. The CDR3 bases are TGTGCCAGCAGCGGGACAGGGTCCTACAATGAGCAGTTCTTC.

The chain links TRBV6-4 to TRBJ2-3; 13 bases are shared with TRBD2. Unmatched junction bases numbered 3, after V lost 5 bases and J lost 4 bases. The CDR3 loop spans 15 amino acids. Germline lookup yields CDR1 MRHNA and CDR2 SNTAGT. CDR3 residues: CASSTTSGGADTQYF. In nucleotides, the CDR3 is TGTGCCAGCAGTACTACTAGCGGGGGGGCAGATACGCAGTATTTT.

The chain joins TRBV29-1 to TRBJ2-7; possibly TRBD1 for D (6 bases). Trimming took 5 bases from V and 0 from J, leaving 14 bases between them. Germline CDR1 reads SQVTM; CDR2 reads ANQGSEA. CDR3 length: 14 residues. CDR3 region: CSVLDRSSSYEQYF. Written as DNA, the CDR3 is TGCAGCGTTCTAGACAGGAGCAGCTCCTACGAGCAGTACTTC.

V usage is TRBV18 and J usage is TRBJ2-5; weak D call: TRBD1 (5 bases). The CDR3 length is 13 residues. CDR1 and CDR2 from the germline V gene are KGHSH and LQKENI. Trimming took 3 bases from V and 0 from J, leaving 5 bases between them. CDR3 residues: CASSPRDQETQYF. The CDR3, as DNA: TGTGCCAGCTCACCCAGGGACCAAGAGACCCAGTACTTC.

The gene calls are TRBV2 and TRBJ2-1; D unresolved. The V end lost 9 bases, the J end lost 7 bases, and 16 bases lay between the germline ends. There are 13 residues in the CDR3. Germline lookup yields CDR1 SNHLY and CDR2 FYNNEI. CDR3 coding DNA: TGTGCCAGTTCTTCCAAGGTCGGAAATGAGCAGTTCTTC. Translated: CASSSKVGNEQFF.

The chain links TRBV5-4 to TRBJ2-1; the match to TRBD1 covers 7 bases. The V gene end was trimmed by 4 bases and the J gene end by 5 bases; junction bases not matched to a gene: 3. The CDR3 sequence is 13 residues long. Germline V gene lookup returns CDR1 SGHNT and CDR2 YYREEE (reference sequence). CDR3 region: CASSGTEDNEQFF. The CDR3 DNA follows: TGTGCCAGCAGCGGGACAGAAGACAATGAGCAGTTCTTC.

CDR3 sequence (DNA): TGTGCCAGCTCGCCAGACGTGGCGGGGCAGTACTTC. Translation gives CASSPDVAGQYF. This sequence joins TRBV18 and TRBJ2-7; weak D call: TRBD2 (5 bases). The CDR3 totals 12 residues. V was trimmed by 6 bases and J by 9 bases, leaving 15 bases between them. The germline V gene encodes CDR1 KGHSH and CDR2 LQKENI.

V is TRBV6-1 and J is TRBJ2-1; TRBD2 matches at 9 bases. Germline V gene sequence: CDR1 MNHNS, CDR2 SASEGT. This CDR3 spans 16 amino acids. V shed 1 base, J shed 2 bases, and the junction held 3 bases outside the gene matches. CDR3: CASSEEPSGTYNEQFF. CDR3 bases: TGTGCCAGCAGTGAAGAGCCTAGCGGGACCTACAATGAGCAGTTCTTC.